This T cell receptor beta chain was sequenced for a study of neurological immune-mediated disorders. For the study at large: The disease course was relapsing-remitting in roughly 31 and secondary progressive in about 9% of the 34 multiple sclerosis patients.

The time point was: longitudinal time-point 1 (baseline). Study-level points and caveats: Association with the multiple sclerosis repertoire cluster was not found for any clinical or MRI feature.

Each CDR3 protein is one row after TCRdb ran MiXCR on the 5' RACE reads. The table includes some 37,000 distinct CDR3 sequences, less than 3.5% detected once. This clonotype has ten or more counts. The antigen is not known. The sequence came from a woman in her sixties or seventies with multiple sclerosis. Sequenced: PBMCs.

In DNA form, the CDR3 reads TGTGCCAGCAGCTTCAGGGGGAATGAGCAGTTCTTC. Its protein product is CASSFRGNEQFF. The genes are TRBV5-5 and TRBJ2-1; 7 nucleotides line up with TRBD1. Germline V gene lookup returns CDR1 SGHKS and CDR2 YYEKEE (reference sequence). V shed 2 bases, J shed 7 bases, and the junction held 0 bases outside the gene matches. The CDR3 runs 12 residues.